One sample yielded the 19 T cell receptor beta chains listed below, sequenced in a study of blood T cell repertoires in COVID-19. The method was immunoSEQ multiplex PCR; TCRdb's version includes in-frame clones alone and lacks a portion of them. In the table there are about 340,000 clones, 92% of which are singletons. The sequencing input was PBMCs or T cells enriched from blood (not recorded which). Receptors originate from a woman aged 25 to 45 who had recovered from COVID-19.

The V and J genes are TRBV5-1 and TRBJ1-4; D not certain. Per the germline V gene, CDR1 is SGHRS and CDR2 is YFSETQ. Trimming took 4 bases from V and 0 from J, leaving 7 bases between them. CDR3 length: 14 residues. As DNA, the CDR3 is TGCGCCAGCAGCGAGACTACAACTAATGAAAAACTGTTTTTT. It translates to CASSETTTNEKLFF.

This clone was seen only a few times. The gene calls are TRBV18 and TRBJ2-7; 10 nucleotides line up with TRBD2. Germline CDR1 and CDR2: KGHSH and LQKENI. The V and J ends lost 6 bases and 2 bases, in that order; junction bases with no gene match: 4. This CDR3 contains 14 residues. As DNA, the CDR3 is TGTGCCAGCTCTCGGACTAGCGGAACCTACGAGCAGTACTTC. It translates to CASSRTSGTYEQYF.

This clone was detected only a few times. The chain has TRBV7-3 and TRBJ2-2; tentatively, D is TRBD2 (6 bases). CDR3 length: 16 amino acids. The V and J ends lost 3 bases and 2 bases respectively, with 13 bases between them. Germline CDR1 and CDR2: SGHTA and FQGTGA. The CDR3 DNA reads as TGTGCCAGCAGCTTCGGCGGAGGGATCAACACCGGGGAGCTGTTTTTT. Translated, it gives CASSFGGGINTGELFF. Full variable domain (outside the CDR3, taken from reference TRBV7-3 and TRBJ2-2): GAGVSQTPSNKVTEKGKYVELRCDPISGHTALYWYRQSLGQGPEFLIYFQGTGAADDSGLPNDRFFAVRPEGSVSTLKIQRTERGDSAVYLCASSFGGGINTGELFFGEGSRLTVL.

In DNA form, the CDR3 reads TGTGCCAGTAGTATCAGTGGACAGGGCGGCACCGGGGAGCTGTTTTTT. Its protein is CASSISGQGGTGELFF. The chain has TRBV19 and TRBJ2-2, with 8 nucleotides matching TRBD1. Germline trimming cut 3 bases from V and 4 bases from J; bases unmatched to any gene: 7. Germline loops: CDR1 LNHDA, CDR2 SQIVND (reference sequence). The CDR3 has 16 residues.

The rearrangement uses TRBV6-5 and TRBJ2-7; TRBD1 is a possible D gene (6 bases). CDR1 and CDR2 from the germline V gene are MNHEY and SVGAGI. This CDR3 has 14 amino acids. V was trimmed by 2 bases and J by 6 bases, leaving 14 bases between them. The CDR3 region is CASSYVRGPGEQYF. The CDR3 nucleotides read TGTGCCAGCAGTTACGTCAGGGGTCCTGGCGAGCAGTACTTC.

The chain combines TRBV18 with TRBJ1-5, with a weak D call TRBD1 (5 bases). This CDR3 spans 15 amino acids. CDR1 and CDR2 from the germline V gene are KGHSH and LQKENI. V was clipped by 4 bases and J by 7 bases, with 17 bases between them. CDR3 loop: CASSQQNWGRQPQHF. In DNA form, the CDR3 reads TGTGCCAGCTCACAGCAGAATTGGGGCCGGCAGCCCCAGCATTTT. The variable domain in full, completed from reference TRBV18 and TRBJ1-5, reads NAGVMQNPRHLVRRRGQEARLRCSPMKGHSHVYWYRQLPEEGLKFMVYLQKENIIDESGMPKERFSAEFPKEGPSILRIQQVVRGDSAAYFCASSQQNWGRQPQHFGDGTRLSIL.

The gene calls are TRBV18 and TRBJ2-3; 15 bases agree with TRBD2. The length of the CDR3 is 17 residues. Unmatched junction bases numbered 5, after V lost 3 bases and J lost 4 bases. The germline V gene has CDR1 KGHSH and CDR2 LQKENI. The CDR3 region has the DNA TGTGCCAGCTCACCCGGACTAGCGGGAGGGGGCGCAGATACGCAGTATTTT. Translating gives CASSPGLAGGGADTQYF.

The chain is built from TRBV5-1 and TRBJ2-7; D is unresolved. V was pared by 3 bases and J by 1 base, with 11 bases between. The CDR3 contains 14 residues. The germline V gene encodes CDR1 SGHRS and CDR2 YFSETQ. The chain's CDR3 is CASSSLRNSYEQYF. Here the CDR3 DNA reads TGCGCCAGCAGCTCCTTGCGGAATTCCTACGAGCAGTACTTC.

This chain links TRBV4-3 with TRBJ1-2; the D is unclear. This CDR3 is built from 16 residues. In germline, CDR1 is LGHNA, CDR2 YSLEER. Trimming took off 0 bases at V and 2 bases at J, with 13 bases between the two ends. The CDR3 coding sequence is TGCGCCAGCAGCCAAGAAGGTCCGGGGATGAACTATGGCTACACCTTC. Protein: CASSQEGPGMNYGYTF.

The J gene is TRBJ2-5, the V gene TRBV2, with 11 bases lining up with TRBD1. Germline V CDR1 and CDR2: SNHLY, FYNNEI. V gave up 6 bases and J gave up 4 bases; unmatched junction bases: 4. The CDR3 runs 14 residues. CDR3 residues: CASSGQGAGETQYF. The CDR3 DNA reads TGTGCCAGCAGCGGACAGGGGGCCGGAGAGACCCAGTACTTC. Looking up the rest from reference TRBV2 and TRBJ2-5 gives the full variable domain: EPEVTQTPSHQVTQMGQEVILRCVPISNHLYFYWYRQILGQKVEFLVSFYNNEISEKSEIFDDQFSVERPDGSNFTLKIRSTKLEDSAMYFCASSGQGAGETQYFGPGTRLLVL.

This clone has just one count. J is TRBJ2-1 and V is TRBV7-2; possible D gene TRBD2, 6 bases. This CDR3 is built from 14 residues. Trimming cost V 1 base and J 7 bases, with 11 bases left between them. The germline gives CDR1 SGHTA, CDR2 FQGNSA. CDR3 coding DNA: TGTGCCAGCAGCTTAGGAGGAGGGGTGAATGAGCAGTTCTTC. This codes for CASSLGGGVNEQFF.

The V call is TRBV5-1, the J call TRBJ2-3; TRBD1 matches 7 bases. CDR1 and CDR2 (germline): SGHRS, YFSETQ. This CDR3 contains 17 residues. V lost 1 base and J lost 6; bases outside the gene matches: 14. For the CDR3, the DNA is TGCGCCAGCAGCTTGCTGGGCGGTCAGGGGGTAAAGGATACGCAGTATTTT. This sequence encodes CASSLLGGQGVKDTQYF.

CDR3 residues: CASSYTDGAYEQYF. The CDR3 nucleotides read TGTGCCAGCAGTTACACTGACGGAGCCTACGAGCAGTACTTC. This chain uses TRBV27 with TRBJ2-7; D not certain. Trimming stripped 4 bases from V and 2 bases from J, with 12 bases between. CDR3 length: 14 amino acids. The germline gives CDR1 MNHEY, CDR2 SMNVEV (reference sequence).

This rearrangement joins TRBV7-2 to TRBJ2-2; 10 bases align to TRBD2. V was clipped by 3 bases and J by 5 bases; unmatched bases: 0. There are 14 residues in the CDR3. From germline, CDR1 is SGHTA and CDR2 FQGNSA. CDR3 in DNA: TGTGCCAGCAGCTTGACTAGCGGGACCGGGGAGCTGTTTTTT. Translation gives CASSLTSGTGELFF.

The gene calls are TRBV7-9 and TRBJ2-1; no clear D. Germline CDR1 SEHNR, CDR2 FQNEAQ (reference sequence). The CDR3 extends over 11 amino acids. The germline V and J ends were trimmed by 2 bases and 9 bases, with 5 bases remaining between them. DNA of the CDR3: TGTGCCAGCAGCTTATTGGCTGAGCAGTTCTTC. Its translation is CASSLLAEQFF.

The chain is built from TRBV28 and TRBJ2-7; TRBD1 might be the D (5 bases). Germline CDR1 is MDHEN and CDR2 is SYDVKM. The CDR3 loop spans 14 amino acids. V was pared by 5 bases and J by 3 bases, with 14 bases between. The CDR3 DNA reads TGTGCCAGCAGTCCACCTGACAGAGTCTACGAGCAGTACTTC. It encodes CASSPPDRVYEQYF. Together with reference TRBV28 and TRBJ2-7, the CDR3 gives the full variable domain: DVKVTQSSRYLVKRTGEKVFLECVQDMDHENMFWYRQDPGLGLRLIYFSYDVKMKEKGDIPEGYSVSREKKERFSLILESASTNQTSMYLCASSPPDRVYEQYFGPGTRLTVT.

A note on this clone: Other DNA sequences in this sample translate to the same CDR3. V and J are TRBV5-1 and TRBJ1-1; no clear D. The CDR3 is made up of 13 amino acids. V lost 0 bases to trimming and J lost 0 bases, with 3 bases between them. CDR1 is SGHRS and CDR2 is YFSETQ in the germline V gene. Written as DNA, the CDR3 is TGCGCCAGCAGCTTGGCGTTGAACACTGAAGCTTTCTTT. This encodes CASSLALNTEAFF.

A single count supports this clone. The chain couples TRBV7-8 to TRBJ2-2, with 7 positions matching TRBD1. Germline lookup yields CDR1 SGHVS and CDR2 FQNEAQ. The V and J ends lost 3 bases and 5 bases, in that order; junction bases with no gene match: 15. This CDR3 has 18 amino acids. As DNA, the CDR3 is TGTGCCAGCAGCTTTCGGCGTGACAGGGAAGGTGGTACCGGGGAGCTGTTTTTT. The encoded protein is CASSFRRDREGGTGELFF.

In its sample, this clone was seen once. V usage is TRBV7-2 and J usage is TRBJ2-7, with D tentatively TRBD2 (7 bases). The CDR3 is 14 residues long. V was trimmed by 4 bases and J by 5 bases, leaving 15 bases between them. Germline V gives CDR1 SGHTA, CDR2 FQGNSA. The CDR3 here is CASSSAGAGDEQYF. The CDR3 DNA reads TGTGCCAGCAGCTCCGCGGGGGCGGGAGACGAGCAGTACTTC.